The present T cell receptor beta chain was sequenced within a study of CXCR3-negative and CXCR3-positive naive CD8 T cells. Study conclusions and caveats: Comparably high diversity was seen in both naive subsets, and much lower diversity in memory CD8+ cells. Freshly isolated PBMCs were used in most assays, given partial CXCR3 loss after freezing.

CDR3 length: 11 amino acids. Germline CDR1 is SQVTM and CDR2 is ANQGSEA. The authors made the TRB cDNA libraries by 5' RACE using UMI labels. TCRdb re-called the 5' RACE reads and shows each CDR3 protein once, DNA omitted. The repertoire table contains 50,000 to 75,000 distinct CDR3 sequences. In regard to this clonotype: The antigen is not known.

Input material: naive CXCR3- CD8+ T cells from blood. Subset given: CD45RO-CCR7+CD27+CD95- naive CD8+ T cells lacking CXCR3 (TNR3-). The rearrangement links TRBV29-1 to TRBJ1-2; no DNA is available, so the TRBD1 call from TCRdb remains unchecked. The sequence derives from a human donor in good health. Some clones in this sample may be carry-over from other donors' samples. The CDR3 here is CSILYRGSYTF.